This T cell receptor beta chain was profiled in a study of OX40 agonist ivuxolimab in advanced cancers. General study points: Not determined was the antigen specificity of the expanded peripheral T cells. With doses of 0.1-3.0 mg/kg, partial responders showed among the lowest clonal expansion.

The CDR3 consists of 14 residues. The germline gives CDR1 LNHDA, CDR2 SQIVND (reference sequence). Trimming shortened V by 7 bases and J by 5 bases, and 17 bases separated the two germline ends. As concerns this clone: Antigen specificity is unknown.

The table came from immunoSEQ multiplex PCR; TCRdb's copy has only in-frame clones and leaves some out. The sample records about 78,000 clones, around 91% being singletons. The sample here was CD4+ or CD8+ T cells sorted from blood, taken in a trial of the OX40 agonist ivuxolimab. This clonotype originated in an adult with an advanced solid tumor such as melanoma, head and neck, liver or kidney cancer. The chain recombines TRBV19 with TRBJ1-2; D remains ambiguous. CDR3 nucleotide sequence: TGTGCCAGTACCCTAGACCGGGGAAGGTATGGCTACACCTTC. Translation gives CASTLDRGRYGYTF.